These 8 T cell receptor beta chains were sequenced from one sample in a study of patients and donors after allogeneic stem cell transplantation. Via MiXCR, TCRdb re-called the RT-PCR reads, giving one row per CDR3 protein. The repertoire holds 920,000 or so distinct CDR3 sequences, with roughly 18% as singletons. The sample was blood, either unsorted or a sorted T cell fraction (not recorded which). All receptors come from a human donor who was either an allogeneic HSCT recipient or a stem cell or donor lymphocyte infusion donor (not recorded which). It is not recorded whose cells these are; they may come from a transplant donor.

The gene calls are TRBV12-3 or TRBV12-4 and TRBJ2-1; no reliable D call. This CDR3 comprises 13 residues. The ends were cut back, 7 bases at V and 5 bases at J, with 12 bases in the middle. The CDR3 nucleotides are TGTGCCAGCACGAGAGGAGATGACAATGAGCAGTTCTTC. This gives the protein CASTRGDDNEQFF.

The rearrangement joins TRBV12-3 or TRBV12-4 to TRBJ2-1; D remains ambiguous. This CDR3 is built from 12 residues. V was trimmed by 0 bases and J by 9 bases, leaving 6 bases between them. The CDR3 reads CASSLAPSEQFF. CDR3 nucleotide sequence: TGTGCCAGCAGTTTAGCGCCCAGTGAGCAGTTCTTC.

The genes are TRBV2 and TRBJ1-4; D remains ambiguous. This CDR3 spans 13 amino acids. Trimming left V 4 bases short and J 11 bases short, with 14 bases between. Germline loops: CDR1 SNHLY, CDR2 FYNNEI. CDR3 DNA sequence: TGTGCCAGCAGTGGGGCGGGTACTGGGAAACTGTTTTTT. It specifies CASSGAGTGKLFF.

The chain links TRBV20-1 to TRBJ2-3; 9 bases fit TRBD1. The V segment lost 1 base and the J segment 4 bases; nucleotides outside the gene matches: 12. The CDR3 is 17 residues long. Germline lookup yields CDR1 DFQATT and CDR2 SNEGSKA (reference sequence). In DNA, the CDR3 is TGCAGTGCTAGAGCGGGTGGACAGGGGATTTACCCAGATACGCAGTATTTT. Translated: CSARAGGQGIYPDTQYF.

The CDR3 loop is CASSLYGQGRNTIYF. In DNA form, the CDR3 reads TGTGCCAGCAGCCTCTACGGACAGGGAAGAAACACCATATATTTT. The rearrangement uses TRBV11-2 and TRBJ1-3, with 8 nucleotides matching TRBD1. The trim removed 5 bases at V and 5 bases at J, leaving 8 bases unmatched. There are 15 residues in the CDR3. CDR1 and CDR2 from the germline V gene are SGHAT and FQNNGV. Combining the CDR3 with reference TRBV11-2 and TRBJ1-3 gives the whole variable domain EAGVAQSPRYKIIEKRQSVAFWCNPISGHATLYWYQQILGQGPKLLIQFQNNGVVDDSQLPKDRFSAERLKGVDSTLKIQPAKLEDSAVYLCASSLYGQGRNTIYFGEGSWLTVV.

This chain joins TRBV7-2 and TRBJ2-3; TRBD1 might be the D (5 bases). CDR3 length equals 15 residues. Germline values: CDR1 SGHTA, CDR2 FQGNSA. V was pared by 4 bases and J by 3 bases, with 14 bases between. CDR3 loop: CASSSVGLGTDTQYF. CDR3 bases: TGTGCCAGCAGCTCTGTGGGGCTCGGGACAGATACGCAGTATTTT.

There are a few counts of this clonotype. The V and J genes are TRBV12-3 or TRBV12-4 and TRBJ2-1, with TRBD1 matching over 12 bases. The V segment lost 7 bases and the J segment 7 bases; nucleotides outside the gene matches: 14. The CDR3 consists of 17 residues. The CDR3 spells CASNLHRGQGAGNEQFF. Here the CDR3 DNA reads TGTGCCAGCAATCTACACCGGGGACAGGGGGCGGGAAATGAGCAGTTCTTC.

The gene calls are TRBV7-8 and TRBJ2-1; D unclear. The V end was cut by 1 base, the J end by 9 bases, with 10 bases between. This CDR3 region has 13 residues. CDR1 and CDR2 from the germline V gene are SGHVS and FQNEAQ. The CDR3 here is CASSLGLVIEQFF. CDR3 sequence (DNA): TGTGCCAGCAGCTTAGGCCTAGTGATTGAGCAGTTCTTC. Full variable domain (outside the CDR3, taken from reference TRBV7-8 and TRBJ2-1): GAGVSQSPRYKVAKRGQDVALRCDPISGHVSLFWYQQALGQGPEFLTYFQNEAQLDKSGLPSDRFFAERPEGSVSTLKIQRTQQEDSAVYLCASSLGLVIEQFFGPGTRLTVL.